Below are 21 T cell receptor beta chains sequenced from a single sample in a study of T cells after yellow fever vaccination (dated by TCRdb to the late 2010s). The treatment or condition label for this specimen denotes: live attenuated yellow fever vaccine strain. The library relied on 5' RACE. The sequencing machine was an Illumina HiSeq 2500. Using fastp trimming at Q25 and MiXCR clonotype assembly, TCRdb reanalyzed the public sequencing data and kept in-frame beta chains. Under each unique CDR3 protein, matching rows form one entry showing the most common genes and DNA. In this sample the table shows about 630,000 distinct CDR3 sequences, 12% of which occur a single time. In total, the top ten clones hold 14% to 15% of the sample. Specimen: PBMCs, collected on the day of the yellow fever booster vaccination. The source of these receptors is a man aged 25-45 years who received the YFV17D yellow fever vaccine.

This clonotype was observed a handful of times. The CDR3, as DNA: TGTGCCATCAGTGGAACCGGGACGGTGGATGAGCAGTTCTTC. It encodes CAISGTGTVDEQFF. The chain couples TRBV10-3 to TRBJ2-1; either TRBD1 or TRBD2 may fit D (5 bases each). The CDR3 runs to 14 residues. CDR1 and CDR2 (germline): ENHRY, SYGVKD. Trimming left V 4 bases short and J 8 bases short, with 15 bases between.

The chain is built from TRBV19 and TRBJ2-1; weak D call: TRBD2 (6 bases). Trimming pared 6 bases from V and 2 bases from J, leaving 14 bases between. Germline CDR1 LNHDA, CDR2 SQIVND (reference sequence). This CDR3 contains 15 residues. The CDR3 is CASSPWRDAYNEQFF. CDR3 in DNA: TGTGCCAGTAGCCCTTGGCGGGATGCCTACAATGAGCAGTTCTTC.

The rearrangement joins TRBV5-1 to TRBJ2-3; possibly TRBD1 or TRBD2 for D (5 bases each). The CDR3 totals 11 residues. V was cut by 7 bases and J by 4 bases, with 7 bases left in between. CDR1 and CDR2 (germline): SGHRS, YFSETQ. The CDR3 bases are TGCGCCAGCCAGGGACCAGATACGCAGTATTTT. Translated: CASQGPDTQYF.

This clonotype was seen only a few times. The junction shows a germline mismatch at one end, possibly a read error. V is TRBV23-1 and J is TRBJ2-4, with D perhaps assigned TRBD1 or TRBD2 (6 bases each). TRBV23-1 falls under the ORF class, with uncertain function. This CDR3 has 15 amino acids. The CDR3 sequence is CASSQSRSGADIQYF. CDR3 sequence (DNA): TGCGCCAGCAGCCAATCGAGGTCGGGGGCGGACATTCAGTACTTC.

This clonotype was found a few times. V is TRBV10-3 and J is TRBJ2-7; D might be TRBD1 or TRBD2, each matching 6 bases. Germline-derived CDR1 and CDR2 are ENHRY and SYGVKD. The CDR3 has 14 amino acids. Trimming cost V 4 bases and J 6 bases, with 16 bases left between them. The DNA for the CDR3 is TGTGCCATCAGTGGGGGGGCAGGGCTAACCGAGCAGTACTTC. Residues: CAISGGAGLTEQYF.

The chain employs TRBV3-1 and TRBJ2-5; D remains ambiguous. The germline V gene has CDR1 LGHDT and CDR2 YNNKEL (reference sequence). The CDR3 contains 14 residues. Trimming pared 1 base from V and 0 bases from J, leaving 6 bases between. Here the CDR3 DNA reads TGTGCCAGCAGCCAAGTGCAGTACCAAGAGACCCAGTACTTC. Residues: CASSQVQYQETQYF.

This rearrangement joins TRBV18 to TRBJ2-2; D ambiguous. This CDR3 is 13 amino acids long. The germline CDR1 and CDR2 sequences are KGHSH and LQKENI. Trimming removed 2 bases at V and 3 bases at J, with 4 bases between. The CDR3 nucleotides are TGTGCCAGCTCACCATTGTACACCGGGGAGCTGTTTTTT. Amino acids: CASSPLYTGELFF. Drawing the rest from reference TRBV18 and TRBJ2-2, the complete variable domain is NAGVMQNPRHLVRRRGQEARLRCSPMKGHSHVYWYRQLPEEGLKFMVYLQKENIIDESGMPKERFSAEFPKEGPSILRIQQVVRGDSAAYFCASSPLYTGELFFGEGSRLTVL.

As for this clonotype: With a much larger clone just one base away, this may be a read error. The chain is built from TRBV7-8 and TRBJ2-7; TRBD2 matches 14 bases. With V trimmed by 5 bases and J by 2 bases, 8 bases remained unmatched. Germline assignment: CDR1 SGHVS and CDR2 FQNEAQ. CDR3 size: 17 residues. CDR3 sequence reads: CASSSGLAGGGTYEQYF. The CDR3 coding sequence is TGTGCCAGCAGCAGTGGACTAGCGGGAGGCGGGACCTACGAGCAGTACTTC.

The chain has TRBV6-2 or TRBV6-3 and TRBJ2-2, with TRBD2 as a possible D gene (5 bases). V lost 2 bases, J lost 2 bases, and 9 bases lay in between. Germline assignment: CDR1 MNHEY and CDR2 SVGEGT. The CDR3 consists of 15 residues. CDR3 loop: CASSYRRTNTGELFF. The CDR3 DNA follows: TGTGCCAGCAGTTACCGCCGGACTAACACCGGGGAGCTGTTTTTT.

This clonotype was detected many times. The chain combines TRBV5-4 with TRBJ2-1; no definite D call. This CDR3 comprises 11 residues. Looked up from germline, CDR1 is SGHNT and CDR2 is YYREEE (reference sequence). V was shortened by 8 bases and J by 9 bases, with 12 bases between the two germline ends. This CDR3 reads CASSAWGEQFF. The CDR3 coding sequence is TGTGCCAGTAGTGCCTGGGGTGAGCAGTTCTTC.

The chain couples TRBV5-4 to TRBJ1-3, with D uncertain. The ends were cut back, 7 bases at V and 1 base at J, with 18 bases in the middle. CDR1 is SGHNT, CDR2 YYREEE, per germline (reference sequence). The CDR3 length is 16 residues. CDR3 residues: CASRAAGAESGNTIYF. Written as DNA, the CDR3 is TGTGCCAGCCGTGCCGCGGGCGCGGAATCTGGAAACACCATATATTTT.

As regards this clonotype: A read error may account for a junction end that differs from germline. The chain joins TRBV18 to TRBJ2-1, with 7 bases identical to TRBD1. This CDR3 has 13 amino acids. The germline CDR1 and CDR2 sequences are KGHSH and LQKENI. In DNA form, the CDR3 reads TGTGCCAACTCACAGGGGCGCTACAATGAGCAGTTCTTC. This encodes CANSQGRYNEQFF.

Ten or more counts support this clonotype. This chain links TRBV20-1 with TRBJ2-1; 10 bases agree with TRBD2. With 3 bases clipped from V and 1 base from J, the junction kept 12 bases outside the gene matches. The germline V gene encodes CDR1 DFQATT and CDR2 SNEGSKA (reference sequence). This CDR3 is built from 18 residues. CDR3 sequence (DNA): TGCAGTGCTAGCGGCCTCCTTATAGCGGGAGGATCCTACAATGAGCAGTTCTTC. It encodes CSASGLLIAGGSYNEQFF.

This clonotype turned up a few times. The chain combines TRBV20-1 with TRBJ2-3; TRBD2 agrees at 10 bases. Trimming at V came to 2 bases and at J to 0 bases, leaving 14 bases not matched to a gene. Germline V gene sequence: CDR1 DFQATT, CDR2 SNEGSKA (reference sequence). This CDR3 is 19 amino acids long. CDR3 amino acids: CSARFLAGDKVSSTDTQYF. CDR3 nucleotides: TGCAGTGCTAGATTTCTAGCGGGAGATAAAGTATCTAGCACAGATACGCAGTATTTT.

This clonotype appeared a few times. The gene calls are TRBV9 and TRBJ2-3; 7 bases line up with TRBD2. Germline-derived CDR1 and CDR2 are SGDLS and YYNGEE. Germline trimming cut 3 bases from V and 0 bases from J; bases unmatched to any gene: 7. The CDR3 is 16 amino acids. The CDR3 here is CASSDRLATSTDTQYF. The CDR3 DNA follows: TGTGCCAGCAGCGACCGACTAGCAACTAGCACAGATACGCAGTATTTT.

The chain has TRBV29-1 and TRBJ2-1; maybe TRBD1 (5 bases). The germline V and J ends were trimmed by 0 bases and 0 bases, with 12 bases remaining between them. Looked up from germline, CDR1 is SQVTM and CDR2 is ANQGSEA. This CDR3 has 16 amino acids. The CDR3 DNA sequence: TGCAGCGTTGAAGAGCCAAGGGGCAGCTCCTACAATGAGCAGTTCTTC. Translating gives CSVEEPRGSSYNEQFF.

The chain has TRBV7-9 and TRBJ2-1; the match to TRBD2 covers 12 bases. Germline lookup yields CDR1 SEHNR and CDR2 FQNEAQ (reference sequence). V lost 1 base, J lost 7 bases, and 5 bases stayed unmatched. The CDR3 consists of 16 residues. The CDR3 protein is CASSLEILAGGNEQFF. CDR3 coding DNA: TGTGCCAGCAGCTTAGAGATCCTAGCGGGGGGGAATGAGCAGTTCTTC. Looking up the rest from reference TRBV7-9 and TRBJ2-1 gives the full variable domain: DTGVSQNPRHKITKRGQNVTFRCDPISEHNRLYWYRQTLGQGPEFLTYFQNEAQLEKSRLLSDRFSAERPKGSFSTLEIQRTEQGDSAMYLCASSLEILAGGNEQFFGPGTRLTVL.

The V gene is TRBV10-3, the J gene TRBJ2-7, with TRBD1 matching over 7 bases. The CDR3 spans 14 residues. Germline CDR1 and CDR2: ENHRY and SYGVKD. V shed 5 bases and J 4 bases; nucleotides not matched to a gene: 8. The CDR3 protein is CAISLTDRDYEQYF. CDR3 nucleotides: TGTGCCATCAGTTTAACCGACAGGGATTACGAGCAGTACTTC.

Only a few counts were recorded for this clonotype. The genes are TRBV18 and TRBJ2-4, with 9 bases that match TRBD2. Germline V gene sequence: CDR1 KGHSH, CDR2 LQKENI. This CDR3 is built from 15 residues. With V trimmed by 2 bases and J by 4 bases, 3 bases remained unmatched. The CDR3 DNA reads as TGTGCCAGCTCACCATTAGCGGGAGATAAAAACATTCAGTACTTC. This sequence encodes CASSPLAGDKNIQYF.

This chain joins TRBV20-1 and TRBJ2-7, with 9 nucleotides matching TRBD2. This CDR3 spans 15 amino acids. V lost 4 bases, J lost 6 bases, and 13 bases stayed unmatched. Germline-derived CDR1 and CDR2 are DFQATT and SNEGSKA (reference sequence). The CDR3 coding sequence is TGCAGTGCTATTTTGGGCGCGGGAGGGCAAAGCGAGCAGTACTTC. It yields the protein CSAILGAGGQSEQYF.

This clonotype was observed a few times. V usage is TRBV20-1 and J usage is TRBJ2-5; TRBD2 agrees at 15 bases. This CDR3 has 15 amino acids. With V trimmed by 6 bases and J by 6 bases, 8 bases remained unmatched. Germline-derived CDR1 and CDR2 are DFQATT and SNEGSKA (reference sequence). The CDR3 here is CSAPPGLAGGKTQYF. The CDR3 region has the DNA TGCAGTGCACCCCCGGGACTAGCGGGGGGAAAGACCCAGTACTTC.